This T cell receptor (beta chain) was observed in a study of Ad26.COV2.S vaccination and SARS-CoV-2 variants. As for the study in general: Ad26.COV2.S shots went into the muscle once or twice, 56 days apart.

This CDR3 has 12 amino acids. Trimming shortened V by 7 bases and J by 7 bases, and 13 bases separated the two germline ends. Indicated treatment: 15 to 20 received Ad26.COV2.S at low or high dose, single or two shots; about 5 received placebo; per-sample allocation not given. Collection of samples fell on day 63 after the first vaccine or placebo injection. An adult aged 18-55 years in Boston served as the donor. SARS-CoV-2 spike from the Wuhan strain was encoded by the vaccine, an Ad26 vector. Measured with immunoSEQ multiplex PCR; TCRdb has only the in-frame clones, and not every one. The table lists approximately 300,000 clones, roughly 80% of them singletons, with approximately 2.2% in the top ten. Study conclusions and caveats: A substantial breadth of spike-specific CD8+ and CD4+ T cell responses after vaccination has been reported.

As regards this clone: Its antigen is unidentified.

Sequencing used peripheral blood, obtained in a trial of Ad26.COV2.S vaccine versus placebo. This TCR came from a person aged 18-60 years who received the Ad26.COV2.S COVID-19 vaccine or a placebo. The J gene is TRBJ1-1, the V gene TRBV12-3 or TRBV12-4; the D is unclear. CDR3: CASMSRVGEAFF. CDR3 sequence (DNA): TGTGCCAGCATGTCCCGCGTGGGTGAAGCTTTCTTT.